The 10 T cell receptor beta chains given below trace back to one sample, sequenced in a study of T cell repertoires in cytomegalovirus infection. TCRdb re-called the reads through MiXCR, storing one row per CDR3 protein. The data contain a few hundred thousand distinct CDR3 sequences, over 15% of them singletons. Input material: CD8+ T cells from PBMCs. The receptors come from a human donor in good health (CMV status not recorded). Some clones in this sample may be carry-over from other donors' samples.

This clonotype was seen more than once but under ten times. The CDR3 bases are TGTGCCAGCAGTTACTCGACAGGGAGAGACACCATATATTTT. As protein: CASSYSTGRDTIYF. The chain uses TRBV6-6 and TRBJ1-3; 7 nucleotides match TRBD1. The CDR3 totals 14 residues. In germline, CDR1 is MNHNY, CDR2 SVGAGI (reference sequence). V gave up 0 bases and J gave up 8 bases; unmatched junction bases: 4.

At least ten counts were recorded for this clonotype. CDR3 DNA: TGTGCCAGCAGCTTAGAATTCTCTGGGGCCAACGTCCTGACTTTC. Its translation is CASSLEFSGANVLTF. V is TRBV7-2 and J is TRBJ2-6, with D uncertain. The CDR3 has 15 residues. Germline loops: CDR1 SGHTA, CDR2 FQGNSA. V shed 1 base and J shed 0 bases, with 4 bases lying between them. Full variable domain (rest looked up from reference TRBV7-2 and TRBJ2-6): GAGVSQSPSNKVTEKGKDVELRCDPISGHTALYWYRQSLGQGLEFLIYFQGNSAPDKSGLPSDRFSAERTGGSVSTLTIQRTQQEDSAVYLCASSLEFSGANVLTFGAGSRLTVL.

The CDR3 DNA reads as TGTGCCAGCAGCTTAGATGGGCATTACGAGCAGTACTTC. Its translation: CASSLDGHYEQYF. The J gene is TRBJ2-7, the V gene TRBV11-2; the D is unclear. The V gene lost 0 bases and the J gene lost 4 bases, with 7 bases spanning the gap. This CDR3 spans 13 amino acids. Germline CDR1 SGHAT, CDR2 FQNNGV.

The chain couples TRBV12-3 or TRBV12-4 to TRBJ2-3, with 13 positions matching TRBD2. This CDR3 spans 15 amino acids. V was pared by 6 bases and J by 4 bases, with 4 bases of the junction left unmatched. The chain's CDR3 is CASRGLAGSPDTQYF. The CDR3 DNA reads TGTGCCAGCAGGGGACTAGCGGGGAGTCCAGATACGCAGTATTTT.

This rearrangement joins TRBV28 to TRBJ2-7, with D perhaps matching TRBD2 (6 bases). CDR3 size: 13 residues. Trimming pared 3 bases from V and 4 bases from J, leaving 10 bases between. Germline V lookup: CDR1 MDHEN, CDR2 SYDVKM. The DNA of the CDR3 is TGTGCCAGCAGTTTTTTTCGGGGGTACGAGCAGTACTTC. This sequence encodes CASSFFRGYEQYF.

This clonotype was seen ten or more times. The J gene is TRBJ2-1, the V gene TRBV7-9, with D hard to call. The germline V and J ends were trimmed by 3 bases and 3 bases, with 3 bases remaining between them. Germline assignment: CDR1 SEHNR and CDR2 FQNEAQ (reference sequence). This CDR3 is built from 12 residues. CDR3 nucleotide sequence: TGTGCCAGCAGCTTTCTCTACAATGAGCAGTTCTTC. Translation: CASSFLYNEQFF.

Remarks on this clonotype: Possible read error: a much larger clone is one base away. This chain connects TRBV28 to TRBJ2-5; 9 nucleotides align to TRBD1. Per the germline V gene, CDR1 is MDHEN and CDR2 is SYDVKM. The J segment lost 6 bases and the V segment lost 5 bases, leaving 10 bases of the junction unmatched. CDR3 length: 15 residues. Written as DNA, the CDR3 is TGTGCCAGCAGTGAGGACAGGGGAGGACGAAAGACCCAGTACTTC. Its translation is CASSEDRGGRKTQYF.

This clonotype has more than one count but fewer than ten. The CDR3 sequence is CASTQTGGELIGELFF. Written as DNA, the CDR3 is TGCGCCAGCACCCAGACAGGGGGCGAGCTGATTGGGGAGCTGTTTTTT. V usage is TRBV5-1 and J usage is TRBJ2-2; 10 bases align to TRBD1. V shed 6 bases and J 8 bases; nucleotides not matched to a gene: 13. CDR1 and CDR2 from the germline V gene are SGHRS and YFSETQ. The CDR3 sequence is 16 residues long.

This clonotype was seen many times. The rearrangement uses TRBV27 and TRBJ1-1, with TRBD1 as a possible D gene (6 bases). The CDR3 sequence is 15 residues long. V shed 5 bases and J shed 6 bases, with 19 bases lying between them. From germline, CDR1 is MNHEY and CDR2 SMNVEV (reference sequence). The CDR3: CASSPHRDRDAEAFF. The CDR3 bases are TGTGCCAGCAGTCCCCACAGGGACCGGGACGCTGAAGCTTTCTTT.

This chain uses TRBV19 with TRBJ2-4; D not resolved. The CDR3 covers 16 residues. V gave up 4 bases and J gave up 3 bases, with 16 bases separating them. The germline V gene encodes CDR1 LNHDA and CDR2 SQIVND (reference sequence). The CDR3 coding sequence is TGTGCCAGTAGTAGCATTCGTGGGGAAGGCAAAAACATTCAGTACTTC. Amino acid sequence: CASSSIRGEGKNIQYF. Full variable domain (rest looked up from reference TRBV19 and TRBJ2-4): DGGITQSPKYLFRKEGQNVTLSCEQNLNHDAMYWYRQDPGQGLRLIYYSQIVNDFQKGDIAEGYSVSREKKESFPLTVTSAQKNPTAFYLCASSSIRGEGKNIQYFGAGTRLSVL.